These 20 T cell receptor beta chains originate from one sample sequenced in a study of liver allograft versus peripheral blood T cells. Study-wide context: Comparative analysis was performed on T cell receptor repertoires from transplanted livers and from recipients' peripheral blood.

TCRdb fed the reads into MiXCR, producing one record per CDR3 protein. The table includes several thousand distinct CDR3 sequences, roughly 20% detected once. All receptors come from a human patient who had a liver transplant. The T cells may come from the graft donor.

This clonotype occurred many times. V is TRBV27 and J is TRBJ1-2, with D possibly TRBD1 on 5 matching bases. Trimming pared 4 bases from V and 4 bases from J, leaving 22 bases between. The CDR3 is 17 amino acids. The germline V gene encodes CDR1 MNHEY and CDR2 SMNVEV (reference sequence). The chain's CDR3 is CASSSFSRTPPGYGYTF. DNA for the CDR3: TGTGCCAGCAGTTCCTTTTCCCGGACACCACCGGGCTATGGCTACACCTTC.

This clonotype was found many times. Its ends do not fully match the called genes, so a read error is possible. The chain links TRBV19 to TRBJ1-1, with 7 bases aligning to TRBD1. The CDR3 runs 11 residues. In germline, CDR1 is LNHDA, CDR2 SQIVND (reference sequence). The CDR3, as DNA: TGTGCCAGTAGTGTTCAGGGGGTTCCTGAGTTT. Its protein product is CASSVQGVPEF.

This clonotype is judged medium-sized. The chain carries TRBV6-1 and TRBJ1-1; TRBD1 matches 9 bases. J gave up 4 bases and V 0 bases, and 3 bases lay outside the gene matches. This CDR3 region has 15 residues. CDR1 is MNHNS and CDR2 is SASEGT in the germline V gene. The CDR3 spells CASSEAEDRGTEAFF. For the CDR3, the DNA is TGTGCCAGCAGTGAAGCGGAGGACAGGGGCACTGAAGCTTTCTTT.

In its sample, this clonotype was seen many times. The chain combines TRBV9 with TRBJ1-5; D ambiguous. CDR1 SGDLS and CDR2 YYNGEE come from the germline V gene. The CDR3 is 13 amino acids. The ends were cut back, 0 bases at V and 4 bases at J, with 5 bases in the middle. The CDR3 bases are TGTGCCAGCAGCGTAGATGGGAATCAGCCCCAGCATTTT. Protein sequence: CASSVDGNQPQHF.

The sample holds a few counts of this clonotype. This chain joins TRBV6-2 or TRBV6-3 and TRBJ2-2; 8 bases line up with TRBD1. The CDR3 totals 15 residues. V gave up 7 bases and J gave up 6 bases; unmatched junction bases: 10. Germline CDR1 is MNHEY and CDR2 is SVGEGT. The CDR3 region has the DNA TGTGCCAGCAAGGGGGGCAGGGGGCATCCCGGGGAGCTGTTTTTT. As protein: CASKGGRGHPGELFF.

This clonotype showed up just a few times. The gene calls are TRBV7-9 and TRBJ2-7; a possible D gene is TRBD1 (6 bases). V was trimmed by 5 bases and J by 2 bases, leaving 16 bases between them. The germline gives CDR1 SEHNR, CDR2 FQNEAQ (reference sequence). The CDR3 totals 15 residues. This chain's CDR3 is CASSLVRDITYEQYF. CDR3 sequence (DNA): TGTGCCAGCAGCCTGGTCCGGGACATCACCTACGAGCAGTACTTC.

Judged by abundance, this clonotype is medium-sized. This sequence joins TRBV27 and TRBJ1-6; D gene unclear. The germline V and J ends were trimmed by 2 bases and 8 bases, with 10 bases remaining between them. The germline CDR1 and CDR2 sequences are MNHEY and SMNVEV (reference sequence). This CDR3 contains 14 residues. The chain's CDR3 is CASSLLTADSPLHF. The CDR3 nucleotides read TGTGCCAGCAGTTTACTGACCGCGGATTCACCCCTCCACTTT.

This clonotype was found many times. The CDR3 here is CASSLLGSRDEQYF. DNA of the CDR3: TGTGCCAGCAGCTTACTGGGTTCCAGGGACGAGCAGTACTTC. The V gene is TRBV7-2, the J gene TRBJ2-7, with D maybe TRBD1 (5 bases). Trimming took off 2 bases at V and 5 bases at J, with 13 bases between the two ends. The CDR3 is 14 amino acids. CDR1 is SGHTA, CDR2 FQGNSA, per germline.

The sample holds many counts of this clonotype. The V and J genes are TRBV13 and TRBJ1-2, with TRBD1 matching 7 bases. Germline V gene sequence: CDR1 PRHDT, CDR2 FYEKMQ (reference sequence). This CDR3 is 13 amino acids long. J was trimmed by 3 bases and V by 6 bases; bases with no gene match: 4. The CDR3 loop reads CASSPGGHYGYTF. CDR3 coding DNA: TGTGCCAGCAGTCCAGGGGGTCACTATGGCTACACCTTC.

Only one count was recorded for this clonotype. The chain couples TRBV12-5 to TRBJ1-1; D is perhaps TRBD1 (5 bases). With 7 bases removed from V and 0 bases from J, the gap between germline ends came to 9 bases. In germline, CDR1 is LGHNT, CDR2 FRNRAP. The CDR3 covers 13 residues. The CDR3 reads CASVVGVNTEAFF. In nucleotides, the CDR3 is TGTGCTAGTGTCGTGGGGGTGAACACTGAAGCTTTCTTT.

The V gene is TRBV6-2 or TRBV6-3, the J gene TRBJ2-7; TRBD2 aligns across 7 bases. This CDR3 spans 14 amino acids. Germline CDR1 reads MNHEY; CDR2 reads SVGEGT. Trimming took 4 bases from V and 6 from J; bases not matched to a gene: 9. The CDR3 sequence: CASSLWLAVSEQYF. Here the CDR3 DNA reads TGTGCCAGCAGTTTGTGGCTAGCGGTCTCCGAGCAGTACTTC.

This clonotype showed up just a few times. This chain connects TRBV19 to TRBJ1-5, with D unclear. The CDR3 spans 14 residues. Germline assignment: CDR1 LNHDA and CDR2 SQIVND (reference sequence). V was cut by 6 bases and J by 5 bases, with 14 bases left in between. The CDR3 region has the DNA TGTGCCAGTAGCCGGGTGGCGGGATATCAGCCCCAGCATTTT. Its protein is CASSRVAGYQPQHF.

This clonotype was counted between two and nine times. The chain has TRBV27 and TRBJ2-3; D remains ambiguous. Germline CDR1 MNHEY, CDR2 SMNVEV (reference sequence). Trimming removed 5 bases from V and 4 bases from J, with 16 bases in between. The CDR3 has 15 residues. The CDR3 loop is CASSTRKLEADTQYF. The CDR3 nucleotides are TGTGCCAGCAGTACCCGGAAGTTAGAGGCAGATACGCAGTATTTT.

This clonotype was counted ten times or more. This chain joins TRBV27 and TRBJ2-2; 7 nucleotides match TRBD2. The CDR3 consists of 15 residues. Germline V gene data show CDR1 as MNHEY and CDR2 as SMNVEV (reference sequence). With 2 bases clipped from V and 3 bases from J, the junction kept 3 bases outside the gene matches. CDR3 amino acids: CASSLTSVDTGELFF. The CDR3 nucleotides read TGTGCCAGCAGTTTAACTAGCGTCGACACCGGGGAGCTGTTTTTT.

With regard to this clonotype: Just one base apart from a much larger clone, this may be a read error. The V gene is TRBV6-6, the J gene TRBJ2-1; 7 bases line up with TRBD1. V dropped 5 bases and J dropped 3; count of bases not matched to a gene: 4. This CDR3 comprises 14 residues. CDR1 MNHNY and CDR2 SVGAGI come from the germline V gene (reference sequence). Here the CDR3 reads CASSTDRFYNEQFF. Here the CDR3 DNA reads TGTGCCAGCAGTACGGACAGGTTCTACAATGAGCAGTTCTTC.

In this sample, this clonotype turned up a few times. The rearrangement uses TRBV12-3 or TRBV12-4 and TRBJ1-5; D remains ambiguous. CDR3 length: 14 amino acids. Between the trimmed V and J ends, which lost 2 bases and 2 bases, there was a span of 7 bases. CDR3: CASSLRGGNQPQHF. Here the CDR3 DNA reads TGTGCCAGCAGTTTACGGGGAGGCAATCAGCCCCAGCATTTT.

The V and J genes are TRBV10-3 and TRBJ2-1; D gene ambiguous. Trimming left V 6 bases short and J 6 bases short, with 6 bases between. Germline V CDR1 and CDR2: ENHRY, SYGVKD. The CDR3 totals 11 residues. Here the CDR3 DNA reads TGTGCCATCAGAAGGGTCAATGAGCAGTTCTTC. Residues: CAIRRVNEQFF.

This clonotype was picked up many times. This chain connects TRBV19 to TRBJ1-1; D is perhaps TRBD1 (5 bases). Trimming removed 5 bases at V and 1 base at J, with 11 bases between. In germline, CDR1 is LNHDA, CDR2 SQIVND (reference sequence). CDR3 length: 14 residues. The CDR3 region is CASSQMGGNTEAFF. Written as DNA, the CDR3 is TGTGCCAGTAGTCAAATGGGGGGGAACACTGAAGCTTTCTTT. Together with reference TRBV19 and TRBJ1-1, the CDR3 gives the full variable domain: DGGITQSPKYLFRKEGQNVTLSCEQNLNHDAMYWYRQDPGQGLRLIYYSQIVNDFQKGDIAEGYSVSREKKESFPLTVTSAQKNPTAFYLCASSQMGGNTEAFFGQGTRLTVV.

The V and J genes are TRBV5-4 and TRBJ1-2, with 9 bases fitting TRBD1. Trimming took 3 bases from V and 8 from J; bases not matched to a gene: 2. The CDR3 covers 12 residues. From germline, CDR1 is SGHNT and CDR2 YYREEE (reference sequence). As DNA, the CDR3 is TGTGCCAGCAGCTGGGGACAGGGCGGCTACACCTTC. It is translated as CASSWGQGGYTF.

About this clonotype itself: The junction and the germline gene differ at one end; a read error may be behind it. The chain employs TRBV6-1 and TRBJ1-1; no clear D gene. The CDR3 is 12 amino acids. Germline values: CDR1 MNHNS, CDR2 SASEGT. Here the CDR3 reads CASSEFMTEALF. Here the CDR3 DNA reads TGTGCCAGCAGTGAATTTATGACTGAAGCTTTATTT.